A single sample gave rise to the 28 T cell receptor beta chains below, sequenced in a study of identical twins. One entry per CDR3 protein, called by TCRdb with MiXCR from the 5' RACE reads. Of 450,000 or so distinct CDR3 sequences listed, around a sixth were seen once; the top ten hold 10% to 15%. Sequencing used naive T cells sorted from blood. The origin of the receptors is a middle-aged man in good health.

This clonotype has at least ten counts. The gene calls are TRBV29-1 and TRBJ1-1; 9 nucleotides line up with TRBD1. The length of the CDR3 is 16 residues. Trimming cost V 7 bases and J 0 bases; bases outside gene matches: 12. From germline, CDR1 is SQVTM and CDR2 ANQGSEA. The chain's CDR3 is CSATFRDRVMNTEAFF. The DNA for the CDR3 is TGCAGCGCCACATTCCGGGACAGGGTCATGAACACTGAAGCTTTCTTT.

Regarding this clonotype: This may be a read error, as it is one base from a much larger clone. This chain joins TRBV7-2 and TRBJ2-1; D remains unclear. The CDR3 extends over 17 amino acids. From germline, CDR1 is SGHTA and CDR2 FQGNSA. Trimming took off 4 bases at V and 10 bases at J, with 26 bases between the two ends. This CDR3 is CASSSTSSGVPLGEQFF. The CDR3 coding sequence is TGTGCCAGCAGCTCGACGTCTTCGGGCGTACCCCTGGGGGAGCAGTTCTTC.

This clonotype was seen repeatedly, ten times or more. The chain employs TRBV6-1 and TRBJ2-1; the D gene could be TRBD1 or TRBD2 (5 bases each). The V end lost 6 bases, the J end lost 4 bases, and 10 bases lay between the germline ends. This CDR3 is built from 13 residues. Germline CDR1 reads MNHNS; CDR2 reads SASEGT. CDR3 sequence (DNA): TGTGCCAGCAGAAGGGACGGATACAATGAGCAGTTCTTC. Protein sequence: CASRRDGYNEQFF.

The sample holds a few counts of this clonotype. The chain joins TRBV24-1 to TRBJ2-3; TRBD2 might be the D (6 bases). Trimming removed 0 bases at V and 1 base at J, with 10 bases between. CDR3 size: 16 residues. Germline V lookup: CDR1 KGHDR, CDR2 SFDVKD. The CDR3 here is CATSDLPGTGTDTQYF. The CDR3 region has the DNA TGTGCCACCAGTGATTTGCCCGGGACTGGCACAGATACGCAGTATTTT.

This clonotype has a count of ten or more. This chain links TRBV4-1 with TRBJ2-4; TRBD1 might be the D (6 bases). CDR3 length: 14 amino acids. V was cut by 0 bases and J by 7 bases, with 10 bases left in between. The germline V gene encodes CDR1 MGHRA and CDR2 YSYEKL. The CDR3 loop is CASSQDNRANIQYF. CDR3 bases: TGCGCCAGCAGCCAAGATAACAGGGCGAACATTCAGTACTTC.

The table lists this clonotype with a few counts. This chain uses TRBV12-5 with TRBJ1-1; D possibly corresponds to TRBD1 (6 bases). V lost 1 base and J 7 bases, leaving 10 bases between the germline ends. Per the germline V gene, CDR1 is LGHNT and CDR2 is FRNRAP. The CDR3 is 13 amino acids. CDR3 in DNA: TGTGCTAGTGGTTTGGACAGGGAATTTGAAGCTTTCTTT. Its protein product is CASGLDREFEAFF.

The chain has TRBV28 and TRBJ2-3, with D perhaps TRBD1 (7 bases). V was cut by 6 bases and J by 2 bases, with 12 bases left in between. The CDR3 loop spans 14 amino acids. Germline CDR1 MDHEN, CDR2 SYDVKM. The CDR3 DNA reads TGTGCCAGCAGCCGGGGGACAGCCACAGATACGCAGTATTTT. Its protein is CASSRGTATDTQYF.

The CDR3 here is CASSTGHGYTF. CDR3 coding DNA: TGTGCCAGCAGTACCGGGCATGGCTACACCTTC. The V and J genes are TRBV6-5 and TRBJ1-2; no reliable D call. Between the trimmed V and J ends, which lost 5 bases and 6 bases, there was a span of 7 bases. Germline CDR1 and CDR2: MNHEY and SVGAGI. There are 11 residues in the CDR3.

The chain recombines TRBV4-1 with TRBJ2-7, with a possible D match to TRBD1 (6 bases). Trimming cost V 0 bases and J 7 bases, with 13 bases left between them. The length of the CDR3 is 14 residues. Germline CDR1 and CDR2: MGHRA and YSYEKL. The CDR3 here is CASSQDTWGREQYF. The CDR3 coding sequence is TGCGCCAGCAGCCAAGATACCTGGGGGCGGGAGCAGTACTTC.

In its sample, this clonotype was seen a few times. The rearrangement joins TRBV24-1 to TRBJ2-5, with 8 bases lining up with TRBD2. V shed 6 bases, J shed 4 bases, and the junction held 6 bases outside the gene matches. This CDR3 spans 14 amino acids. Germline assignment: CDR1 KGHDR and CDR2 SFDVKD. CDR3 residues: CATSPRGGPETQYF. The CDR3 DNA sequence: TGTGCCACCAGTCCCCGGGGGGGCCCAGAGACCCAGTACTTC.

V and J are TRBV7-9 and TRBJ2-7; possibly TRBD1 for D (6 bases). The CDR3 covers 12 residues. Germline V gene lookup returns CDR1 SEHNR and CDR2 FQNEAQ (reference sequence). The V and J ends lost 4 bases and 6 bases respectively, with 10 bases between them. Written as DNA, the CDR3 is TGTGCCAGCAGCTACGGACAGTTCGAGCAGTACTTC. This codes for CASSYGQFEQYF.

The rearrangement joins TRBV6-2 or TRBV6-3 to TRBJ1-1; D may be TRBD1 (6 bases). The length of the CDR3 is 14 residues. Deletions cut 6 bases from V and 5 bases from J, with 16 bases between. CDR1 is MNHEY, CDR2 SVGEGT, per germline. This CDR3 reads CASRKGGWRTEAFF. Written as DNA, the CDR3 is TGTGCCAGCAGGAAAGGGGGATGGCGGACTGAAGCTTTCTTT.

This clonotype was found many times. The chain carries TRBV20-1 and TRBJ2-7; 10 bases align to TRBD1. The V and J ends lost 3 bases and 3 bases, in that order; junction bases with no gene match: 5. The CDR3 runs to 14 residues. Germline CDR1 and CDR2: DFQATT and SNEGSKA (reference sequence). CDR3 sequence reads: CSARRDRGYYEQYF. DNA for the CDR3: TGCAGTGCTAGGAGGGACAGGGGTTACTACGAGCAGTACTTC.

Ten or more counts support this clonotype. J is TRBJ2-1 and V is TRBV12-3 or TRBV12-4; 12 nucleotides line up with TRBD2. The CDR3 is made up of 18 amino acids. The ends lost 0 bases at V and 6 bases at J; junction bases unmatched: 9. CDR3 in DNA: TGTGCCAGCAGTTTAGCCCTCGGACTAGCGGGAATGGGCAATGAGCAGTTCTTC. Residues: CASSLALGLAGMGNEQFF.

The table lists this clonotype with many counts. The chain employs TRBV7-9 and TRBJ2-1; D is undetermined. This CDR3 has 12 amino acids. From germline, CDR1 is SEHNR and CDR2 FQNEAQ (reference sequence). Trimming shortened V by 4 bases and J by 3 bases, and 4 bases separated the two germline ends. DNA for the CDR3: TGTGCCAGCAGCTCCCTCTACAATGAGCAGTTCTTC. It is translated as CASSSLYNEQFF.

V gene TRBV9 combines with J gene TRBJ1-6; D may be TRBD1 (5 bases). The CDR3 runs 14 residues. V was cut by 3 bases and J by 8 bases, with 12 bases left in between. The germline V gene encodes CDR1 SGDLS and CDR2 YYNGEE. For the CDR3, the DNA is TGTGCCAGCAGCGCCCGGGGGAGCCATTCACCCCTCCACTTT. This translates into CASSARGSHSPLHF.

The V call is TRBV27, the J call TRBJ2-7, with unresolved D. V was clipped by 5 bases and J by 2 bases, with 13 bases between them. The CDR3 totals 14 residues. Germline V CDR1 and CDR2: MNHEY, SMNVEV (reference sequence). The CDR3 region is CASSAGTPTYEQYF. The CDR3 DNA is TGTGCCAGCAGTGCTGGAACCCCCACCTACGAGCAGTACTTC.

The chain combines TRBV15 with TRBJ2-7; the match to TRBD1 covers 7 bases. The CDR3 contains 20 residues. Germline lookup yields CDR1 LNHNV and CDR2 YYDKDF (reference sequence). With V trimmed by 6 bases and J by 2 bases, 25 bases remained unmatched. CDR3 protein: CATSGKGPATRTGITYEQYF. In DNA form, the CDR3 reads TGTGCCACCAGTGGTAAAGGGCCAGCCACCCGGACAGGAATTACCTACGAGCAGTACTTC.

CDR3 sequence reads: CASSLDLGGGGSYEQYF. The CDR3 DNA follows: TGCGCCAGCAGCCTAGACCTAGGTGGCGGAGGCTCCTACGAGCAGTACTTC. This chain joins TRBV4-3 and TRBJ2-7; tentative D call: TRBD2 (5 bases). Germline CDR1 is LGHNA and CDR2 is YSLEER. This CDR3 is 17 amino acids long. The V gene lost 4 bases and the J gene lost 0 bases, with 19 bases spanning the gap.

This clonotype was counted at least ten times. CDR3 sequence reads: CASSFPGWTDTQYF. The DNA of the CDR3 is TGTGCCAGCAGCTTCCCAGGCTGGACAGATACGCAGTATTTT. The V and J genes are TRBV7-9 and TRBJ2-3; D call uncertain. V gave up 3 bases and J gave up 3 bases, with 10 bases separating them. The CDR3 sequence is 14 residues long. Germline CDR1 reads SEHNR; CDR2 reads FQNEAQ (reference sequence).

This clonotype was recorded at least ten times. The chain is built from TRBV27 and TRBJ1-2, with D possibly TRBD1 on 6 matching bases. CDR3 length: 17 residues. Trimming took 5 bases from V and 5 from J, leaving 24 bases between them. Germline-derived CDR1 and CDR2 are MNHEY and SMNVEV (reference sequence). The CDR3 region has the DNA TGTGCCAGCAGTCCGATCGTCGGCCTACAGGGCCCGTATGGCTACACCTTC. Protein sequence: CASSPIVGLQGPYGYTF.

The genes are TRBV7-6 and TRBJ2-2; 7 nucleotides agree with TRBD2. This CDR3 spans 15 amino acids. The V and J ends lost 5 bases and 5 bases, in that order; junction bases with no gene match: 8. Germline V gene lookup returns CDR1 SGHVS and CDR2 FNYEAQ. The CDR3 DNA reads as TGTGCCAGCAGCACACGCTCCGGGAGGACCGGGGAGCTGTTTTTT. Translation gives CASSTRSGRTGELFF.

The chain links TRBV7-8 to TRBJ2-1; D is uncertain. CDR1 SGHVS and CDR2 FQNEAQ come from the germline V gene. There are 15 residues in the CDR3. With 5 bases removed from V and 5 bases from J, the gap between germline ends came to 16 bases. CDR3 nucleotide sequence: TGTGCCAGCAGCCCACGTTCCGGACGGGACAATGAGCAGTTCTTC. Translated, it gives CASSPRSGRDNEQFF.

This clonotype appeared a few times. The chain recombines TRBV7-6 with TRBJ2-7; no reliable D call. The V end was cut by 1 base, the J end by 2 bases, with 9 bases between. The CDR3 runs to 14 residues. Germline CDR1 and CDR2: SGHVS and FNYEAQ. The CDR3 DNA sequence: TGTGCCAGCAGCTTAGGGTCTGGGCCCTACGAGCAGTACTTC. Its translation: CASSLGSGPYEQYF.

The rearrangement uses TRBV12-3 or TRBV12-4 and TRBJ1-5; D uncertain. With 0 bases removed from V and 5 bases from J, the gap between germline ends came to 8 bases. This CDR3 is built from 14 residues. The CDR3 here is CASSLADRDQPQHF. For the CDR3, the DNA is TGTGCCAGCAGTTTAGCGGACCGTGATCAGCCCCAGCATTTT.

This sequence joins TRBV15 and TRBJ2-4, with D possibly TRBD2 on 6 matching bases. Looked up from germline, CDR1 is LNHNV and CDR2 is YYDKDF (reference sequence). The CDR3 consists of 15 residues. V dropped 1 base and J dropped 6 bases, with 13 bases sitting between them. CDR3 sequence (DNA): TGTGCCACCAGCAGAGCTACGGAGGGCTCAAACATTCAGTACTTC. Its protein is CATSRATEGSNIQYF.

The chain joins TRBV5-4 to TRBJ2-1, with no clear D. The CDR3 length is 16 residues. From germline, CDR1 is SGHNT and CDR2 YYREEE (reference sequence). V lost 4 bases to trimming and J lost 0 bases, with 14 bases between them. CDR3 sequence: CASSPPRGSSYNEQFF. The CDR3 bases are TGTGCCAGCAGCCCCCCTCGCGGATCCTCCTACAATGAGCAGTTCTTC.

The CDR3: CAIKGGGFASSTGELFF. The CDR3, as DNA: TGTGCCATCAAGGGAGGGGGGTTTGCTAGCAGCACCGGGGAGCTGTTTTTT. This chain links TRBV10-3 with TRBJ2-2, with a weak D call TRBD2 (7 bases). The germline V gene has CDR1 ENHRY and CDR2 SYGVKD. The CDR3 spans 17 residues. V was pared by 7 bases and J by 4 bases, with 22 bases between.